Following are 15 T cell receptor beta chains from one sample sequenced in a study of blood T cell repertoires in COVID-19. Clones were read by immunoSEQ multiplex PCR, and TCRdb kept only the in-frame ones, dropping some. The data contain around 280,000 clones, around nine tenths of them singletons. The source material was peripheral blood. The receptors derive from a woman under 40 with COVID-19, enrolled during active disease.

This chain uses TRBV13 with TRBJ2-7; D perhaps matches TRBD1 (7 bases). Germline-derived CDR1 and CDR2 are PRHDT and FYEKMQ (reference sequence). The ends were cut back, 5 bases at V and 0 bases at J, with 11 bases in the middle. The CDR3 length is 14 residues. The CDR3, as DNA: TGTGCCAGCAGCGGCGGGACAGTCTCCTACGAGCAGTACTTC. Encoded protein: CASSGGTVSYEQYF.

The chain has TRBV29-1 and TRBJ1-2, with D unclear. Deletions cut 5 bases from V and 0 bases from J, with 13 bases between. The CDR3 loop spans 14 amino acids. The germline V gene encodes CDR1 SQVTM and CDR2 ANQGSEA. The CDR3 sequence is CSVRFGAANYGYTF. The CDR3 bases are TGCAGCGTTCGATTCGGAGCGGCTAACTATGGCTACACCTTC.

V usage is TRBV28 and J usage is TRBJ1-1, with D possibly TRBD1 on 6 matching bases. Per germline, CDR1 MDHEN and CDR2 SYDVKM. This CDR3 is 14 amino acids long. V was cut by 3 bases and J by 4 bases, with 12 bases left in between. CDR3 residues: CASSFRGGGTEAFF. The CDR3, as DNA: TGTGCCAGCAGTTTCCGGGGAGGGGGCACTGAAGCTTTCTTT.

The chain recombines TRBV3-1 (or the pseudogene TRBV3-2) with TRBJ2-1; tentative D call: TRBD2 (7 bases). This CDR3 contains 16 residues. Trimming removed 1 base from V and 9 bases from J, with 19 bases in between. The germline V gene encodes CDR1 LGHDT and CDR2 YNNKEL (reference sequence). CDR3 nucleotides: TGTGCCAGCAGCCAAGCACGGGGGGCCCTTCTTTCTGAGCAGTTCTTC. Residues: CASSQARGALLSEQFF.

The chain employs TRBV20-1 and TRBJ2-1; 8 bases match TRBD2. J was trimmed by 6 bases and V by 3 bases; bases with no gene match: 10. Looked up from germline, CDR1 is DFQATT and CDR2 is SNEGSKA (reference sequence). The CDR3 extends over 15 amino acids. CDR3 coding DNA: TGCAGTGCTAGTAAGCGGGGGAAATTGACCAATGAGCAGTTCTTC. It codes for CSASKRGKLTNEQFF.

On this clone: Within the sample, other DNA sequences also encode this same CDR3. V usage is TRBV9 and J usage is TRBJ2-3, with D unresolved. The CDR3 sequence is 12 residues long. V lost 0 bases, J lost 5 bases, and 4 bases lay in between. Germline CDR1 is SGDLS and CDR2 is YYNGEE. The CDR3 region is CASSVGGDTQYF. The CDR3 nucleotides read TGTGCCAGCAGCGTAGGCGGAGATACGCAGTATTTT.

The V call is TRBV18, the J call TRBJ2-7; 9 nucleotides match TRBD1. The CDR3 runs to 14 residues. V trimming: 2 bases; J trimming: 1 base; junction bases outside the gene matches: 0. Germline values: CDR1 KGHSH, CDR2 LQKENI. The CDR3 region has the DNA TGTGCCAGCTCACCAGGGACAGGGTCCTACGAGCAGTACTTC. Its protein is CASSPGTGSYEQYF.

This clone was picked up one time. The CDR3 coding sequence is TGCGCCAGCAGCCGGTTCGGACAGATTGAAGAGACCCAGTACTTC. This codes for CASSRFGQIEETQYF. The chain combines TRBV5-1 with TRBJ2-5; a weak D match, TRBD1 (6 bases). This CDR3 contains 15 residues. Trimming stripped 4 bases from V and 3 bases from J, with 16 bases between. Germline V gives CDR1 SGHRS, CDR2 YFSETQ.

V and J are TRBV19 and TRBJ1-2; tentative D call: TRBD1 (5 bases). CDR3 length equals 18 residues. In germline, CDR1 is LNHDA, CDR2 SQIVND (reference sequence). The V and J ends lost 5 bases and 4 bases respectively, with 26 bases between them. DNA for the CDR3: TGTGCCAGTAGTGCGCCGACAGTAAACTCTGAGTTTGGCTATGGCTACACCTTC. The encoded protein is CASSAPTVNSEFGYGYTF.

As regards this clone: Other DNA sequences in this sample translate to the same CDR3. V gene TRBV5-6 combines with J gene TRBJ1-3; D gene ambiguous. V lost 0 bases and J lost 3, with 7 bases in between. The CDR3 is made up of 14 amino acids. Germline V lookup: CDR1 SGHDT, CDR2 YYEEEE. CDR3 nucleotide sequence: TGTGCCAGCAGCTTGGGAGGAAGTGGAAACACCATATATTTT. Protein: CASSLGGSGNTIYF.

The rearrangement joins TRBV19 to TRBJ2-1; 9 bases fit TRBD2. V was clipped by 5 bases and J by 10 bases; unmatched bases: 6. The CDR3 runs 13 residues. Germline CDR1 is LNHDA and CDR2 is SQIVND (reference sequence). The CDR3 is CASSPGLAGEQFF. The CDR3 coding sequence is TGTGCCAGTAGTCCGGGACTAGCCGGGGAGCAGTTCTTC.

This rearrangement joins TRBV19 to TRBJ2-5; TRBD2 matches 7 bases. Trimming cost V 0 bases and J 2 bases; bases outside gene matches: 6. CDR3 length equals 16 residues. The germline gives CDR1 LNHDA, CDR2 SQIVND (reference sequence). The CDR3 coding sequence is TGTGCCAGTAGTATAGAGGGGCGGGGGTTACAAGAGACCCAGTACTTC. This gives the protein CASSIEGRGLQETQYF.

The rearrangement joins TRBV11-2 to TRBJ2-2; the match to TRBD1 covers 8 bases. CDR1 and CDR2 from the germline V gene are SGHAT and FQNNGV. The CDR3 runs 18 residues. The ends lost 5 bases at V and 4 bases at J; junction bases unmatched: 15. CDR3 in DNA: TGTGCCAGCAGCCTGGGTGTCCAGGGGGCGCGGGGCACCGGGGAGCTGTTTTTT. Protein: CASSLGVQGARGTGELFF.

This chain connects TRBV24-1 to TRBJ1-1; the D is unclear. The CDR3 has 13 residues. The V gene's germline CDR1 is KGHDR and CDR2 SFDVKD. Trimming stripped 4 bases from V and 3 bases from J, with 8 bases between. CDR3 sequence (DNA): TGTGCCACCAGTGACCACAAAGACACTGAAGCTTTCTTT. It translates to CATSDHKDTEAFF.

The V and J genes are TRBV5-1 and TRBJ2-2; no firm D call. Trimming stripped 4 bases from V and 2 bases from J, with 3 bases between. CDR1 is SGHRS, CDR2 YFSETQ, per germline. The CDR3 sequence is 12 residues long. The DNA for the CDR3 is TGCGCCAGCAGCATAAACACCGGGGAGCTGTTTTTT. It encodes CASSINTGELFF.